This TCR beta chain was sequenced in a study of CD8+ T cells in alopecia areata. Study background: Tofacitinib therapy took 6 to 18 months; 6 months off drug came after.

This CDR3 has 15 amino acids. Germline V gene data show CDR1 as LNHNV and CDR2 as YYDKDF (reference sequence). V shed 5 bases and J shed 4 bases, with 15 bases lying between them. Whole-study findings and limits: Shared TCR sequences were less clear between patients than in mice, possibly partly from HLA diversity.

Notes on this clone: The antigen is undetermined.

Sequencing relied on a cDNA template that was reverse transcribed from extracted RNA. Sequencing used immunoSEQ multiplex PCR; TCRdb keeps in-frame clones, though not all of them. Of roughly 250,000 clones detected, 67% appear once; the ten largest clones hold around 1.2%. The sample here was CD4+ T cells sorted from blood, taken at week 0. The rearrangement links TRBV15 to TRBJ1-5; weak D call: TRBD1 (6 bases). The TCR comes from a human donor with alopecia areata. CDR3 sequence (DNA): TGTGCCACCAGCTCTTACAGGGCTAGAAATCAGCCCCAGCATTTT. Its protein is CATSSYRARNQPQHF. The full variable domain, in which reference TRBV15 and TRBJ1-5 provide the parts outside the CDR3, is DAMVIQNPRYQVTQFGKPVTLSCSQTLNHNVMYWYQQKSSQAPKLLFHYYDKDFNNEADTPDNFQSRRPNTSFCFLDIRSPGLGDTAMYLCATSSYRARNQPQHFGDGTRLSIL.